This is a list of T cell receptor beta chains from one sample in a study of human T cells and chemical hapten exposure. Using its own MiXCR run on the RACE reads, TCRdb lists one record per CDR3 protein. The repertoire holds about 190,000 distinct CDR3 sequences, with approximately 26% as singletons. The sample consisted of whole blood, taken in connection with sensitization to the hapten diphenylcyclopropenone (DPC). These receptors were obtained from a woman in her 40s with alopecia areata. Some clones in this sample may be carry-over from other donors' samples. Both conserved end residues are part of each CDR3. The D gene is left open where the match is weak. Size values are once, few and many counts, or a class for expanded clones, and some rows have none.

length	D	V	J	size	DNA	CDR3
13	NA	TRBV7-3	TRBJ1-2	NA	TGTGCCAGCAGCTTTGGCAAGAACTATGGCTACACCTTC	CASSFGKNYGYTF
15	TRBD2	TRBV7-9	TRBJ2-1	NA	TGTGCCAGCAGCTTATCTAGCGGGAGAGGCGATGAGCAGTTCTTC	CASSLSSGRGDEQFF
17	NA	TRBV28	TRBJ1-1	few	TGTGCCAGCAGTTTATTGGGCAGGGGACTGCTTAGCGCTGAAGCTTTCTTT	CASSLLGRGLLSAEAFF
14	TRBD1	TRBV7-2	TRBJ2-7	NA	TGTGCCAGCAGCGGCAACAGGGGCCCCTACGAGCAGTACTTC	CASSGNRGPYEQYF
15	NA	TRBV12-3/TRBV12-4	TRBJ2-7	NA	TGTGCCAGCAGTTTCGGATTGGGCGGCTCCTACGAGCAGTACTTC	CASSFGLGGSYEQYF
11	NA	TRBV13	TRBJ1-1	NA	TGTGCCAAGAGACGGGACTCCGAAGCTTTCTTT	CAKRRDSEAFF
13	NA	TRBV6-5	TRBJ2-1	NA	TGTGCCAGCAGTTACGACACGGGTAATGAGCAGTTCTTC	CASSYDTGNEQFF
13	NA	TRBV7-2	TRBJ2-1	NA	TGTGCCAGCAGCTTAAACGCAGGCAATGAGCAGTTCTTC	CASSLNAGNEQFF
14	NA	TRBV29-1	TRBJ2-3	many	TGCAGCGTTGAGGGCGGTCTGGAACTTTATACGCAGTATTTT	CSVEGGLELYTQYF
11	NA	TRBV7-2	TRBJ1-1	NA	TGTGCCAGCAGCTCGGCCCCTGAAGCTTTCTTT	CASSSAPEAFF
13	NA	TRBV9	TRBJ2-5	many	TGTGCCAGCAGCGTCAGCGGCCAAGAGACCCAGTACTTC	CASSVSGQETQYF
16	TRBD2	TRBV2	TRBJ2-7	NA	TGTGCCAGCAGTCCTGGGGAGGGGAGGAGTTCCTACGAGCAGTACTTC	CASSPGEGRSSYEQYF
15	NA	TRBV2	TRBJ2-1	NA	TGTGCCAGTAGGGCGGATACAAGCTCCTACAATGAGCAGTTCTTC	CASRADTSSYNEQFF
12	NA	TRBV29-1	TRBJ1-1	many	TGCAGCGCCAGGGTCTTGAACACTGAAGCTTTCTTT	CSARVLNTEAFF
14	NA	TRBV20-1	TRBJ1-5	NA	TGCAGTGCTACCCGGCCGGGAGGCAATCAGCCCCAGCATTTT	CSATRPGGNQPQHF
13	TRBD1	TRBV29-1	TRBJ1-1	NA	TGCAGCGTTGGAGGGACAGGGCGGAGTAAAGCTTTCTTT	CSVGGTGRSKAFF
15	NA	TRBV27	TRBJ2-5	many	TGTGCCAGCAGTTTGTCCCGGACTCGCCAAGAGACCCAGTACTTC	CASSLSRTRQETQYF
14	TRBD1	TRBV28	TRBJ1-2	few	TGTGCCAGCAGTTTCCCAGGGGGGACCTATGGCTACACCTTC	CASSFPGGTYGYTF